The 19 T cell receptor beta chains below were found in one sample sequenced in a study of blood T cell repertoires in COVID-19. Clones were sequenced by immunoSEQ multiplex PCR, and TCRdb holds only the in-frame ones, with some missing. The sample consists of 310,000 or so clones, about nine tenths of them appearing once. The sequenced material came from peripheral blood. The source is a woman between 45 and 60 years old who had recovered from COVID-19.

This rearrangement joins TRBV5-1 to TRBJ1-1; TRBD1 might be the D (6 bases). The length of the CDR3 is 14 residues. Trimming removed 5 bases at V and 4 bases at J, with 15 bases between. Germline CDR1 and CDR2: SGHRS and YFSETQ. The CDR3 bases are TGCGCCAGCAGATCAGGGGAGGGGGGCACTGAAGCTTTCTTT. It yields the protein CASRSGEGGTEAFF.

Only one count was recorded for this clone. This chain connects TRBV7-2 to TRBJ2-1; TRBD2 agrees at 14 bases. V trimming: 5 bases; J trimming: 4 bases; junction bases outside the gene matches: 13. The V gene's germline CDR1 is SGHTA and CDR2 FQGNSA. This CDR3 is 19 amino acids long. The CDR3 loop reads CASSDGTSGSGARYNEQFF. The CDR3 coding sequence is TGTGCCAGCAGCGACGGGACTAGCGGGAGTGGGGCCCGATACAATGAGCAGTTCTTC.

This sequence joins TRBV30 and TRBJ2-6; weak D call: TRBD2 (6 bases). Trimming took off 7 bases at V and 0 bases at J, with 13 bases between the two ends. Germline values: CDR1 GTSNPN, CDR2 SVGIG (reference sequence). The CDR3 contains 15 residues. The CDR3 DNA is TGTGCCTACGGGAGCAGGTTCTCTGGGGCCAACGTCCTGACTTTC. Its translation is CAYGSRFSGANVLTF.

Here the CDR3 reads CAISEGSGTVEAFF. CDR3 nucleotides: TGTGCCATCAGTGAAGGAAGTGGGACAGTCGAAGCTTTCTTT. V and J are TRBV10-3 and TRBJ1-1; 7 bases align to TRBD1. The CDR3 spans 14 residues. The V gene end was trimmed by 3 bases and the J gene end by 8 bases; junction bases not matched to a gene: 9. Germline CDR1 is ENHRY and CDR2 is SYGVKD.

With regard to this clone: At one of its ends the junction is not consistent with the germline gene, which may arise from a read error. The chain couples TRBV7-7 to TRBJ2-7, with no clear D. This CDR3 is 13 amino acids long. The germline V gene has CDR1 SSHAT and CDR2 FNYEAQ (reference sequence). The CDR3 DNA follows: TGTGCTAGCAGCTTGACCTTAGCTGACGAGCAGTACTTC. As protein: CASSLTLADEQYF.

The chain links TRBV9 to TRBJ1-2, with D possibly TRBD1 on 5 matching bases. Trimming stripped 2 bases from V and 8 bases from J, with 10 bases between. CDR3 size: 12 residues. CDR1 is SGDLS and CDR2 is YYNGEE in the germline V gene. CDR3 bases: TGTGCCAGCAGCGTGGGGCGGAACGGCTACACCTTC. Its translation is CASSVGRNGYTF. Using reference TRBV9 and TRBJ1-2 for the parts outside the CDR3, the full variable domain is DSGVTQTPKHLITATGQRVTLRCSPRSGDLSVYWYQQSLDQGLQFLIQYYNGEERAKGNILERFSAQQFPDLHSELNLSSLELGDSALYFCASSVGRNGYTFGSGTRLTVV.

The chain carries TRBV4-3 and TRBJ1-2, with TRBD1 as a possible D gene (6 bases). The CDR3 extends over 15 amino acids. V dropped 0 bases and J dropped 7 bases, with 15 bases sitting between them. Germline V gene sequence: CDR1 LGHNA, CDR2 YSLEER. Here the CDR3 DNA reads TGCGCCAGCAGCCAAGAACGCTGGACAGCTACTGGCTACACCTTC. It codes for CASSQERWTATGYTF.

The rearrangement links TRBV7-2 to TRBJ1-1, with 7 positions matching TRBD1. The junction had 8 bases not matched to a gene; V was cut back by 4 bases and J by 0 bases. Per the germline V gene, CDR1 is SGHTA and CDR2 is FQGNSA. This CDR3 region has 16 residues. CDR3 bases: TGTGCCAGCAGCTCAAGGGGGCCTTTAATGAACACTGAAGCTTTCTTT. As protein: CASSSRGPLMNTEAFF.

In DNA form, the CDR3 reads TGTGCCAGCAGTAGGGAGGAGAACACTGAAGCTTTCTTT. Encoded protein: CASSREENTEAFF. The rearrangement links TRBV6-2 or TRBV6-3 to TRBJ1-1; D is uncertain. CDR3 length: 13 amino acids. Germline CDR1 and CDR2: MNHEY and SVGEGT. V shed 5 bases and J shed 1 base, with 8 bases lying between them.

The count of this clone is one. The rearrangement uses TRBV6-1 and TRBJ2-1; TRBD2 matches 11 bases. CDR1 and CDR2 from the germline V gene are MNHNS and SASEGT. Losses at the gene ends were 2 bases for V and 5 bases for J; bases not matched to a gene: 8. This CDR3 region has 17 residues. CDR3 coding DNA: TGTGCCAGCAGTGAACTAGCGGGAGGTTTGGGTAACAATGAGCAGTTCTTC. Protein: CASSELAGGLGNNEQFF.

CDR3 in DNA: TGTGCCAGCAGACCACACAATAGCAATCAGCCCCAGCATTTT. Protein sequence: CASRPHNSNQPQHF. The gene calls are TRBV27 and TRBJ1-5; D is ambiguous. V lost 6 bases and J lost 0, with 9 bases in between. This CDR3 is built from 14 residues. Germline-derived CDR1 and CDR2 are MNHEY and SMNVEV (reference sequence).

This chain connects TRBV19 to TRBJ2-2, with D unresolved. The CDR3 covers 14 residues. Trimming took off 7 bases at V and 3 bases at J, with 12 bases between the two ends. The germline gives CDR1 LNHDA, CDR2 SQIVND (reference sequence). CDR3 protein: CASTNLLDTGELFF. The CDR3 coding sequence is TGTGCCAGTACTAATTTATTGGACACCGGGGAGCTGTTTTTT.

This clone occurred once. This rearrangement joins TRBV9 to TRBJ1-6; D unclear. V lost 4 bases to trimming and J lost 5 bases, with 13 bases between them. CDR3 length equals 15 residues. CDR1 SGDLS and CDR2 YYNGEE come from the germline V gene. The CDR3 DNA sequence: TGTGCCAGCAGCCCCCGGGAGAATCATAATTCACCCCTCCACTTT. This encodes CASSPRENHNSPLHF.

The V and J genes are TRBV6-2 or TRBV6-3 and TRBJ2-5, with D perhaps TRBD1 (5 bases). The CDR3 sequence is 14 residues long. Between the trimmed V and J ends, which lost 3 bases and 3 bases, there was a span of 11 bases. The germline V gene has CDR1 MNHEY and CDR2 SVGEGT. The CDR3 protein is CASSYRLREETQYF. CDR3 in DNA: TGTGCCAGCAGTTATCGTCTCAGGGAAGAGACCCAGTACTTC.

The chain carries TRBV5-1 and TRBJ1-1; 9 bases agree with TRBD1. CDR3 length: 16 amino acids. J gave up 1 base and V 4 bases, and 8 bases lay outside the gene matches. Germline CDR1 is SGHRS and CDR2 is YFSETQ. The CDR3 is CASSPLQGARNTEAFF. The CDR3 coding sequence is TGCGCCAGCAGCCCCCTACAGGGGGCAAGGAACACTGAAGCTTTCTTT.

The chain employs TRBV7-8 and TRBJ2-1; 8 bases agree with TRBD1. The CDR3 totals 16 residues. Losses at the gene ends were 4 bases for V and 0 bases for J; bases not matched to a gene: 5. Germline V lookup: CDR1 SGHVS, CDR2 FQNEAQ. The CDR3 spells CASSSKQGGSYNEQFF. The CDR3 DNA follows: TGTGCCAGCAGCTCCAAACAGGGGGGCTCCTACAATGAGCAGTTCTTC. The entire variable domain, with the rest obtained from reference TRBV7-8 and TRBJ2-1, is as follows: GAGVSQSPRYKVAKRGQDVALRCDPISGHVSLFWYQQALGQGPEFLTYFQNEAQLDKSGLPSDRFFAERPEGSVSTLKIQRTQQEDSAVYLCASSSKQGGSYNEQFFGPGTRLTVL.

This rearrangement joins TRBV5-5 to TRBJ2-7; no definite D call. The CDR3 contains 15 residues. Germline lookup yields CDR1 SGHKS and CDR2 YYEKEE (reference sequence). V shed 1 base and J shed 2 bases, with 13 bases lying between them. CDR3 residues: CASSLWATVTYEQYF. The CDR3 nucleotides read TGTGCCAGCAGCTTGTGGGCTACAGTGACCTACGAGCAGTACTTC. Filled out from reference TRBV5-5 and TRBJ2-7, the complete variable domain reads DAGVTQSPTHLIKTRGQQVTLRCSPISGHKSVSWYQQVLGQGPQFIFQYYEKEERGRGNFPDRFSARQFPNYSSELNVNALLLGDSALYLCASSLWATVTYEQYFGPGTRLTVT.

The chain is built from TRBV7-2 and TRBJ2-3; perhaps TRBD2 as D (5 bases). The germline V gene has CDR1 SGHTA and CDR2 FQGNSA. This CDR3 contains 15 residues. V was shortened by 3 bases and J by 3 bases, with 13 bases between the two germline ends. CDR3 DNA sequence: TGTGCCAGCAGCTTGACTAAGTCGCGAACAGATACGCAGTATTTT. Its translation is CASSLTKSRTDTQYF.

This clone came up once. The junction departs from the called germline gene at one end, perhaps through a read error. This rearrangement joins TRBV6-4 to TRBJ2-1, with 7 bases lining up with TRBD2. The germline gives CDR1 MRHNA, CDR2 SNTAGT. The CDR3 is 14 amino acids. CDR3 sequence: CTSRTRSSYNEQFF. In nucleotides, the CDR3 is TGTACCAGCAGGACTAGGAGCTCCTACAATGAGCAGTTCTTC.